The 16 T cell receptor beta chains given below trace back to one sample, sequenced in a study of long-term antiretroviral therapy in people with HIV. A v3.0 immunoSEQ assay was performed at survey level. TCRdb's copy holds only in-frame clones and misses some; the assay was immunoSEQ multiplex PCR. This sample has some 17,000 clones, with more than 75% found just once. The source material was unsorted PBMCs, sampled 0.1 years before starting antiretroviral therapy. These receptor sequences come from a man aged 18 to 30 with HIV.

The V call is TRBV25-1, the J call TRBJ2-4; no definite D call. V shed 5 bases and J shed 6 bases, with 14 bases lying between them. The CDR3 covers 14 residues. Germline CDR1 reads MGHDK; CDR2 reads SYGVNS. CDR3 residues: CASSPSKVGNIQYF. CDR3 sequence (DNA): TGTGCCAGCAGTCCCTCTAAAGTCGGAAACATTCAGTACTTC.

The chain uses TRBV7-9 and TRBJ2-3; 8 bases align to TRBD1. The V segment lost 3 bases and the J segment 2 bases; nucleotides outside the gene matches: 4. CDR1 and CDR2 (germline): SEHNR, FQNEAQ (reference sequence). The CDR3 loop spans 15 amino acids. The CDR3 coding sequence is TGTGCCAGCAGCTTTCCAGGGGGCTTCACAGATACGCAGTATTTT. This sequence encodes CASSFPGGFTDTQYF.

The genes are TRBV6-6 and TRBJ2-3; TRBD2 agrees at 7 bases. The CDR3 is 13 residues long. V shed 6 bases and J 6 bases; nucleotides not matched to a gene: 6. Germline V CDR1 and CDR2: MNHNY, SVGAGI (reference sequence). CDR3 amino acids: CASSRDYADTQYF. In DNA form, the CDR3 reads TGTGCCAGCAGCAGGGACTACGCCGATACGCAGTATTTT.

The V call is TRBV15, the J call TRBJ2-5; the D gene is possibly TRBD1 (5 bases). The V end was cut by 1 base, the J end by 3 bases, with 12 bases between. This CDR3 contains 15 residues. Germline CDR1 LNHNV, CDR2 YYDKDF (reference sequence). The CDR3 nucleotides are TGTGCCACCAGCAGAGTGGGCAGGGAAGAAGAGACCCAGTACTTC. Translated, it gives CATSRVGREEETQYF.

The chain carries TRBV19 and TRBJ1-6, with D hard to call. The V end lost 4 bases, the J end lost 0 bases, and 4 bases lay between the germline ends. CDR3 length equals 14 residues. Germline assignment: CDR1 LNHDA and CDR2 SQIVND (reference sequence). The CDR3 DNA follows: TGTGCCAGTAGTAAAAGCTCCTATAATTCACCCCTCCACTTT. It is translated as CASSKSSYNSPLHF.

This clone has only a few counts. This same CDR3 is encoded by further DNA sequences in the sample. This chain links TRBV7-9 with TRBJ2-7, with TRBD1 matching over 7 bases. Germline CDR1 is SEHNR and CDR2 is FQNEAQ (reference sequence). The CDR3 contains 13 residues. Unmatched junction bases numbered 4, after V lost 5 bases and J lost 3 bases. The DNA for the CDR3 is TGTGCCAGCAGCCTCCAGGGGGACTACGAGCAGTACTTC. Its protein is CASSLQGDYEQYF.

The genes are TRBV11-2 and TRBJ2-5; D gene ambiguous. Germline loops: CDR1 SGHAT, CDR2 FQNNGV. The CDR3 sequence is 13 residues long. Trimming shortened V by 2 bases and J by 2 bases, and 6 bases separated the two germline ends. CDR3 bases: TGTGCCAGCAGCTTACGCCCTCAAGAGACCCAGTACTTC. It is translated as CASSLRPQETQYF.

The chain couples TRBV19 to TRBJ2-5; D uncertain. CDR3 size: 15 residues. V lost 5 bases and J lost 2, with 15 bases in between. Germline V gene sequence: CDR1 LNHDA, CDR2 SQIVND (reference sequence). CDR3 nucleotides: TGTGCCAGTAGTCCACGGTCGGCAGGACAAGAGACCCAGTACTTC. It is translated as CASSPRSAGQETQYF. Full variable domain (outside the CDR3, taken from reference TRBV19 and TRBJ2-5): DGGITQSPKYLFRKEGQNVTLSCEQNLNHDAMYWYRQDPGQGLRLIYYSQIVNDFQKGDIAEGYSVSREKKESFPLTVTSAQKNPTAFYLCASSPRSAGQETQYFGPGTRLLVL.

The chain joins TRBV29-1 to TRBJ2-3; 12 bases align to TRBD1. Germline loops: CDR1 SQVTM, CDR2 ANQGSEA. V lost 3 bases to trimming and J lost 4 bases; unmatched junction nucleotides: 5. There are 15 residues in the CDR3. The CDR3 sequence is CSVDYGTGGSDTQYF. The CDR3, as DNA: TGCAGCGTTGATTATGGGACAGGGGGCTCAGATACGCAGTATTTT.

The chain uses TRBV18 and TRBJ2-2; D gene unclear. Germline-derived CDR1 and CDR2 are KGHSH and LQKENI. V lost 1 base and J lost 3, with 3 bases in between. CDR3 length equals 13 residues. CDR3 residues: CASSPRYTGELFF. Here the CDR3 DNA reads TGTGCCAGCTCACCACGGTACACCGGGGAGCTGTTTTTT.

The CDR3 spells CASSSLFEAFF. The CDR3 coding sequence is TGTGCCAGCAGTTCCCTCTTTGAAGCTTTCTTT. The chain recombines TRBV28 with TRBJ1-1; D unresolved. Germline V gene sequence: CDR1 MDHEN, CDR2 SYDVKM. The CDR3 totals 11 residues. Trimming cost V 4 bases and J 7 bases, with 7 bases left between them.

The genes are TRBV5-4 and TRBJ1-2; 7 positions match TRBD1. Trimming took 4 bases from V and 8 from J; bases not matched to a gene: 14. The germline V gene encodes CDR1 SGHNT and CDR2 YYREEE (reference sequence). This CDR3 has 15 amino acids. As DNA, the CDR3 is TGTGCCAGCAGCCAAGATGAGGGGGCGAGTTACGGCTACACCTTC. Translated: CASSQDEGASYGYTF.

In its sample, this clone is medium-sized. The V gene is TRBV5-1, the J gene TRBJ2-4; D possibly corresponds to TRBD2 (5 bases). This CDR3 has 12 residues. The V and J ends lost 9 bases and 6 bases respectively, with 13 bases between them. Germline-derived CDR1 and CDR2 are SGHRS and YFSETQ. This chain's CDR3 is CATGIDVNIQYF. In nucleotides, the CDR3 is TGCGCCACCGGGATTGACGTAAACATTCAGTACTTC.

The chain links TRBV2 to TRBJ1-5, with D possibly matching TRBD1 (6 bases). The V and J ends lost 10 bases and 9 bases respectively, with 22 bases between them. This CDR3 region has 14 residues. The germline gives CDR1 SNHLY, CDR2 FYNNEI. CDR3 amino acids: CATSRTALFRPQHF. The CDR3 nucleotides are TGTGCCACATCCAGGACAGCCTTGTTTAGGCCCCAGCATTTT. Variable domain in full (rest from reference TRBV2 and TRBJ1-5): EPEVTQTPSHQVTQMGQEVILRCVPISNHLYFYWYRQILGQKVEFLVSFYNNEISEKSEIFDDQFSVERPDGSNFTLKIRSTKLEDSAMYFCATSRTALFRPQHFGDGTRLSIL.

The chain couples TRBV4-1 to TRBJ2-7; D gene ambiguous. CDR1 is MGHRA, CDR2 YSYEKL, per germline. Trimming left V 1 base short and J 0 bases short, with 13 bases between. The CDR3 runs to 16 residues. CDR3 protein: CASSQVKGPSSYEQYF. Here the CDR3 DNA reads TGCGCCAGCAGCCAAGTCAAGGGTCCGAGCTCCTACGAGCAGTACTTC.

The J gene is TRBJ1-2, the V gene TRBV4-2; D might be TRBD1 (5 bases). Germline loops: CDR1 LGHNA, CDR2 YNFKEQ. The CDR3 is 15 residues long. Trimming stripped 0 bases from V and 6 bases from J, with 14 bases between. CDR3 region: CASSQDRTLLNGYTF. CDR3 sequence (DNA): TGTGCCAGCAGCCAAGATAGGACATTACTTAATGGCTACACCTTC.